A single T cell receptor (beta chain) is shown here with its context. Its specificity is not known. The entry originates in a study of cytomegalovirus exposure and HLA in healthy donors. Study details: Samples from HLA-typed donors yielded about 85 million unique TCRs in an early data release. General study results and limits: Analysis was carried out at a later point, and it linked a missense DCLRE1C variant to TCR beta V- and J-gene trimming.

From germline, CDR1 is SGHNT and CDR2 YENEEA. CDR3 length: 18 amino acids. The V segment lost 7 bases and the J segment 0 bases; nucleotides outside the gene matches: 12. The PCR was carried out with 60 Vbeta primers and 13 Jbeta primers. Produced via immunoSEQ multiplex PCR; TCRdb's table is partial and in-frame only. Of about 200,000 clones listed, 55% to 75% were seen once; the top ten hold 2.6%. Sequenced material: PBMCs. The TCR sequence derives from a man in his forties in good health and CMV-seropositive. This chain joins TRBV11-3 and TRBJ2-7; TRBD2 matches 13 bases. DNA for the CDR3: TGTGCCAGCAACTTCCGGACTAGCGGGGGCCCCAGCTCCTACGAGCAGTACTTC. Translated: CASNFRTSGGPSSYEQYF.